This record concerns one TCR beta chain sequence. What it recognizes is unknown. PCR employed 60 Vbeta and 13 Jbeta primers. The repertoire was sequenced with immunoSEQ multiplex PCR; TCRdb's copy has only in-frame clones and lacks some. The data show fewer than 95,000 clones, roughly two thirds seen once. Germline V CDR1 and CDR2: MNHEY, SVGAGI. The CDR3 runs to 13 residues. The V gene end was trimmed by 4 bases and the J gene end by 7 bases; junction bases not matched to a gene: 5. This sample stems from a study of cytomegalovirus exposure and HLA in healthy donors. General study points: According to the study, 180 or so TCR beta chains were cytomegalovirus-associated. Per a later analysis, 15,000 to 20,000 TCR beta sequences showed association with HLA alleles at 0.05 false discovery rate. Among CMV-associated TCR beta chains, most appeared HLA-restricted in a later analysis. HLA-A and HLA-B allele assignments for most subjects were reportedly predicted accurately using TCR beta sequences.

This TCR was recovered from a woman between 35 and 50 years old in good health and CMV-seropositive. This rearrangement joins TRBV6-5 to TRBJ2-7; TRBD1 agrees at 9 bases. What was sequenced was PBMCs. CDR3 residues: CASSSRDREEQYF. Here the CDR3 DNA reads TGTGCCAGCAGTTCCAGGGACAGGGAAGAGCAGTACTTC.